This record concerns one T cell receptor (beta chain) sequence. Its specificity is unknown. TCRdb keeps only in-frame clones here, not all; method: immunoSEQ multiplex PCR. The sample shows around 130,000 clones, more than 85% of them seen only once. This sample stems from a study of T cell responses to AZD1222 COVID-19 vaccine. General study results and limits: White British people made up most donors, females outnumbered males, and clonal diversity was possibly underestimated. Increases in Spike-specific TCR breadth and depth were seen after two AZD1222 doses.

The analysis combined second doses at about 4 or about 12 weeks. Trimming removed 0 bases at V and 2 bases at J, with 10 bases between. The CDR3 covers 15 residues. Germline CDR1 reads LNHNV; CDR2 reads YYDKDF (reference sequence). The rearrangement uses TRBV15 and TRBJ2-5, with D possibly TRBD2 on 5 matching bases. The material sequenced was peripheral blood, taken 28 days after the second AZD1222 dose. The sequence was collected from an adult who received the AZD1222 COVID-19 vaccine. The CDR3 nucleotides read TGTGCCACCAGCAGAGAGGGCGGGCTACAAGAGACCCAGTACTTC. Protein product: CATSREGGLQETQYF.